These T cell receptor beta chains were read from a single sample in a study of blood T cell repertoires in COVID-19. Sequenced by immunoSEQ multiplex PCR; TCRdb stores in-frame clones only, minus some. The data show roughly 190,000 clones, 70% to 90% seen once. The specimen sequenced was peripheral blood. The receptors were sampled from a man in his 60s with active or convalescent COVID-19. Each CDR3 is given with its conserved first and last residue. The D gene is left open where the match is weak. Clone size is not always given. Where it is, it says once, few, many or a class for expanded clones.

CDR3,DNA,J,size,V,D
CASSLAQTSSYNEQFF,TGCGCCAGCAGCTTAGCCCAGACAAGCTCCTACAATGAGCAGTTCTTC,TRBJ2-1,-,TRBV5-1,-
CASSYPRGGNTGELFF,TGTGCCAGCAGTTACCCGCGGGGGGGGAACACCGGGGAGCTGTTTTTT,TRBJ2-2,-,TRBV6-6,TRBD2
CASSVQGRSNYGYTF,TGCGCCAGCAGCGTACAGGGAAGGTCTAACTATGGCTACACCTTC,TRBJ1-2,-,TRBV5-1,-
CASKEGASYEQYF,TGTGCCAGTAAGGAGGGGGCATCCTACGAGCAGTACTTC,TRBJ2-7,-,TRBV19,-
CASSLLQGQDTQYF,TGCGCCAGCAGCTTGCTACAGGGCCAAGATACGCAGTATTTT,TRBJ2-3,-,TRBV5-1,-
CASSLGSGGDQPQHF,TGTGCCAGCAGCTTAGGCTCGGGAGGCGATCAGCCCCAGCATTTT,TRBJ1-5,-,TRBV7-9,-
CASSDDQASTDTQYF,TGTGCCAGCAGTGACGACCAGGCTAGCACAGATACGCAGTATTTT,TRBJ2-3,-,TRBV2,-
CASSQTGTYEQYF,TGCGCCAGCAGCCAGACAGGGACCTACGAGCAGTACTTC,TRBJ2-7,-,TRBV4-1,TRBD1
CASSQEGLGGDTEAFF,TGTGCCAGCAGCCAAGAAGGGTTAGGGGGGGACACTGAAGCTTTCTTT,TRBJ1-1,-,TRBV4-2,-
CATSDSGQGGYSGNQPQHF,TGTGCCACCAGTGATTCAGGACAGGGGGGATATAGCGGCAATCAGCCCCAGCATTTT,TRBJ1-5,-,TRBV24-1,TRBD1
CASSAHGLSNGETQYF,TGTGCCAGCAGCGCCCACGGACTTTCTAACGGAGAGACCCAGTACTTC,TRBJ2-5,few,TRBV9,-
CATSDPSAGGSQPQHF,TGTGCCACCAGTGACCCGTCAGCAGGGGGGTCTCAGCCCCAGCATTTT,TRBJ1-5,-,TRBV24-1,TRBD1
CATGGLGNEKLFF,TGTGCCACTGGGGGCCTCGGTAATGAAAAACTGTTTTTT,TRBJ1-4,-,TRBV30,-
CASSYRERDGYTF,TGTGCCAGCAGTTACAGGGAAAGGGATGGCTACACCTTC,TRBJ1-2,-,TRBV12-3/TRBV12-4,-
CASSEWGREAFF,TGTGCCAGCAGTGAATGGGGGAGGGAAGCTTTCTTT,TRBJ1-1,-,TRBV25-1,-
CASSEAGSNNEQFF,TGTGCCAGCAGTGAAGCGGGCAGTAACAATGAGCAGTTCTTC,TRBJ2-1,-,TRBV6-1,-
CASSLPGSSYNEQFF,TGTGCCAGTAGCCTCCCGGGGAGCTCCTACAATGAGCAGTTCTTC,TRBJ2-1,-,TRBV19,-
CAIRADNQPQHF,TGTGCCATCAGGGCAGACAATCAGCCCCAGCATTTT,TRBJ1-5,-,TRBV10-3,-
CASSLEVLAARPPNYGYTF,TGCGCCAGCAGCTTGGAAGTCTTGGCAGCGAGGCCTCCCAACTATGGCTACACCTTC,TRBJ1-2,-,TRBV5-1,-
CASSLEVGQGSAEAFF,TGTGCCAGCAGCTTAGAGGTTGGACAGGGTTCTGCTGAAGCTTTCTTT,TRBJ1-1,few,TRBV7-9,TRBD1
CASRREQGAGDTQYF,TGTGCCAGCAGACGAGAACAGGGGGCTGGAGATACGCAGTATTTT,TRBJ2-3,-,TRBV5-5,TRBD1
CASSPRQGRLGEQYF,TGTGCCAGCTCACCGCGACAGGGGCGGTTAGGGGAGCAGTACTTC,TRBJ2-7,many,TRBV18,TRBD1
CAWSETGFGNTIYF,TGTGCCTGGAGTGAGACAGGATTTGGAAACACCATATATTTT,TRBJ1-3,-,TRBV30,-
CASSLNAGGTGEQFF,TGTGCCAGCAGTTTAAACGCGGGGGGGACGGGTGAGCAGTTCTTC,TRBJ2-1,-,TRBV27,TRBD2
CASSRLAGGTDTQYF,TGTGCCAGCAGCCGGCTAGCGGGAGGCACAGATACGCAGTATTTT,TRBJ2-3,once,TRBV3-1/TRBV3-2,TRBD2